Listed here is a single TCR beta chain. Its antigen has not been determined. Base qualities are not provided; no much larger clone lies one nucleotide away. The data were obtained in a study of blood T cell repertoires in COVID-19 (dated by TCRdb to between 2020 and 2021). About the full investigation: The collaborator samples originated in the United States, Italy and Spain and spanned the acute and convalescent phases of COVID-19. Nearly every sample came with metadata listing a de-identified subject ID, COVID-19 status, age in years and sex. Where available, HLA class I and class II types were taken from metadata supplied by the sample provider and were not determined by assay-based typing. The material from the prospective study consisted of cDNA or gDNA derived from T cells, B-cell-depleted T cells, or PBMCs. The dataset comprised deeply sampled blood TCRbeta repertoires from subjects exposed to, actively infected with, or recovered from COVID-19. The repertoires were released in a freely available public database meant as a resource for research on the immune response to SARS-CoV-2. The samples were drawn from two sources: the first 160 participants of the ongoing ImmuneRACE study, and 950 to 1,500 subjects contributed by 6 global collaborators. Overall results and qualifications from the work: The amount of clinical and demographic metadata varied by source and participant and was provided uncurated.

Collaborating institutions collected whole blood in K2EDTA tubes following their own protocols. For TCRbeta analysis, collaborators shipped samples in one of three forms: frozen whole blood, isolated PBMCs, or DNA extracted from either of those sample types. TCRbeta CDR3 regions were amplified from genomic DNA using the immunoSEQ Assay, a bias-controlled multiplex PCR. As for the original processing: Within the assay, amplification of reference gene primers was used to estimate how many nucleated cells each sample contained. To quantify the absolute abundance of each unique TCRbeta CDR3 rearrangement, sequence reads were collapsed and filtered. For each sample, productive Simpson clonality was calculated as the square root of Simpson's diversity index across productive rearrangements. TCRdb carries this immuneACCESS record with in-frame sequences only. Its versions omit some clonotypes, under half of them owing to an unresolved V gene in the studies checked, with the rest unexplained. V and J calls and clone size follow that table, whereas D and trimming were derived from the DNA. The sample table holds tens of thousands of clones, of which roughly 88% were seen once. Of the sample, roughly 27% falls within the top ten clones.

The sequence was collected from a human donor in a cohort sampled during active COVID-19. The sample consisted of peripheral blood.

Read as DNA, the sequence is TGTGCCAGCAGTTATTCGAAGAACAGGGATGGCAATCAGCCCCAGCATTTT. Protein translation: CASSYSKNRDGNQPQHF. The receptor chain draws on TRBV6-2 or TRBV6-3 and TRBJ1-5, with a tentative D gene TRBD1 over 6 matching bases. Trimming removed 3 bases from V and 2 bases from J, leaving 17 bases between the germline ends. Taken from the germline V gene, the CDR1 and CDR2 loops are MNHEY and SVGEGT. The cysteine opens and the phenylalanine closes a CDR3 of 17 amino acids. Just the 51-base CDR3 DNA is kept, in frame starting at base 1.